This T cell receptor beta chain was documented in a study of blood T cells in healthy people across ages. Through a sample-barcoded 5' primer and a J-beta primer mix, a second PCR was run for roughly 6 to 12 cycles. A 12-random-nucleotide template-switch adaptor tagged each cDNA molecule. Via MiXCR, TCRdb re-called the 5' RACE reads, giving one row per CDR3 protein. The sample consists of about 1.4 million distinct CDR3 sequences, approximately 59% of them appearing once. CDR1 is MNHEY, CDR2 SMNVEV, per germline (reference sequence). The CDR3 loop spans 13 amino acids. V was pared by 6 bases and J by 8 bases, with 16 bases between. Per sample, at least 5.5 micrograms of total RNA were extracted.

This chain uses TRBV27 with TRBJ1-2; a possible D gene is TRBD1 (5 bases). Sequencing was carried out using blood. The source is a man younger than 35 in good health. CDR3: CASSLTAGVGYTF. CDR3 nucleotide sequence: TGTGCCAGCAGCCTGACAGCTGGAGTGGGCTACACCTTC.